A single sample is the source of the 10 T cell receptor beta chains below, sequenced in a study of blood T cell repertoires in COVID-19. TCRdb keeps only in-frame clones here, not all; method: immunoSEQ multiplex PCR. The table records about 80,000 clones, roughly 79% of them present only once. The sample taken for sequencing was peripheral blood. All receptors derive from a human donor in a cohort sampled during active COVID-19.

The CDR3 sequence: CASSVMSYEQYV. CDR3 nucleotide sequence: TGTGCCAGCAGTGTTATGTCCTACGAGCAGTACGTC. This chain links TRBV25-1 with TRBJ2-7; D remains unclear. Per the germline V gene, CDR1 is MGHDK and CDR2 is SYGVNS. Trimming cost V 4 bases and J 1 base, with 5 bases left between them. The length of the CDR3 is 12 residues.

The gene calls are TRBV19 and TRBJ1-1, with a tentative D call TRBD1 (5 bases). Trimming cost V 1 base and J 4 bases, with 10 bases left between them. CDR1 LNHDA and CDR2 SQIVND come from the germline V gene (reference sequence). The CDR3 contains 14 residues. CDR3 sequence (DNA): TGTGCCAGTAGTATAGGGCAGGGCGGCACTGAAGCTTTCTTT. Translating it yields CASSIGQGGTEAFF. The full variable domain, completed using reference TRBV19 and TRBJ1-1, is DGGITQSPKYLFRKEGQNVTLSCEQNLNHDAMYWYRQDPGQGLRLIYYSQIVNDFQKGDIAEGYSVSREKKESFPLTVTSAQKNPTAFYLCASSIGQGGTEAFFGQGTRLTVV.

V usage is TRBV5-6 and J usage is TRBJ1-6; D unclear. The CDR3 is 15 amino acids. The V gene lost 3 bases and the J gene lost 10 bases, with 17 bases spanning the gap. Germline CDR1 is SGHDT and CDR2 is YYEEEE. CDR3 loop: CASSSGGFGNSPLHF. CDR3 nucleotide sequence: TGTGCCAGCAGCTCGGGAGGGTTCGGAAACTCACCCCTCCACTTT.

The rearrangement links TRBV2 to TRBJ2-5, with 10 bases identical to TRBD2. Germline-derived CDR1 and CDR2 are SNHLY and FYNNEI. This CDR3 contains 15 residues. The trim removed 5 bases at V and 1 base at J, leaving 4 bases unmatched. The CDR3 loop reads CASSTGTSAQETQYF. The CDR3 DNA follows: TGTGCCAGCAGTACCGGGACTAGCGCCCAAGAGACCCAGTACTTC.

In DNA form, the CDR3 reads TGTGCCAGCAGCAAAGCATTTCAGGAAGAGACCCAGTACTTC. This codes for CASSKAFQEETQYF. The chain recombines TRBV21-1 with TRBJ2-5; the D segment call TRBD1 is taken from the table without a DNA check. TRBV21-1 is noted as a pseudogene. The CDR3 is made up of 14 amino acids.

This clone has just a few counts. This chain links TRBV27 with TRBJ1-5; 7 bases map to TRBD1. This CDR3 region has 16 residues. Germline V gives CDR1 MNHEY, CDR2 SMNVEV (reference sequence). V shed 5 bases, J shed 7 bases, and the junction held 14 bases outside the gene matches. The CDR3 sequence: CASSEEGNRGYQPQHF. CDR3 sequence (DNA): TGTGCCAGCAGTGAGGAAGGAAACAGGGGATACCAGCCCCAGCATTTT.

The chain is built from TRBV5-4 and TRBJ2-1, with D maybe TRBD2 (7 bases). Germline-derived CDR1 and CDR2 are SGHNT and YYREEE (reference sequence). CDR3 length: 18 amino acids. V lost 4 bases and J 4 bases, leaving 24 bases between the germline ends. CDR3 amino acids: CASSQMLGEAGTYNEQFF. For the CDR3, the DNA is TGTGCCAGCAGCCAGATGCTCGGGGAAGCGGGGACATACAATGAGCAGTTCTTC.

The genes are TRBV24-1 and TRBJ2-5; 10 bases are shared with TRBD2. Germline trimming cut 4 bases from V and 2 bases from J; bases unmatched to any gene: 3. The CDR3 sequence is 15 residues long. Germline loops: CDR1 KGHDR, CDR2 SFDVKD. CDR3 DNA: TGTGCCACCAGTGAGGGACTAGCGACACAAGAGACCCAGTACTTC. It yields the protein CATSEGLATQETQYF.

The gene calls are TRBV29-1 and TRBJ2-2; TRBD2 might be the D (6 bases). The V and J ends lost 2 bases and 4 bases respectively, with 11 bases between them. The germline CDR1 and CDR2 sequences are SQVTM and ANQGSEA. The CDR3 contains 14 residues. The CDR3 spells CSVEYGRGTGELFF. As DNA, the CDR3 is TGCAGCGTTGAATACGGGAGAGGCACCGGGGAGCTGTTTTTT.

The chain is built from TRBV7-9 and TRBJ2-2; D possibly corresponds to TRBD2 (6 bases). Germline CDR1 SEHNR, CDR2 FQNEAQ (reference sequence). This CDR3 has 16 amino acids. V lost 3 bases and J 5 bases, leaving 16 bases between the germline ends. The CDR3: CASSFSAGSRTGELFF. The DNA of the CDR3 is TGTGCCAGCAGCTTTTCGGCGGGGTCGCGAACCGGGGAGCTGTTTTTT.